This entry describes one T cell receptor (beta chain). Its antigen is as yet unknown. V lost 5 bases and J 4 bases, leaving 16 bases between the germline ends. This CDR3 contains 15 residues. CDR1 and CDR2 (germline): SGHRS, YFSETQ. Libraries were prepared by immunoSEQ multiplex PCR; TCRdb keeps only in-frame clonotypes and omits some of them. Here the sample spans about 96,000 clones, less than 85% being singletons. This sample was taken from a study of OX40 agonist ivuxolimab in advanced cancers. About the research overall: The diagnoses of dose-escalation patients were hepatocellular carcinoma, melanoma, renal cell or head and neck cancer. Whole-study findings and limits: Expansion of clones was among the lowest in partial responders at 0.1-3.0 mg/kg. Expanded clones were, on average, more numerous in CD8+ T cells than in CD4+.

Patients had blood sampled at baseline and again on cycle 4 day 1 and cycle 7 day 1. V and J are TRBV5-1 and TRBJ2-1, with D tentatively TRBD1 (6 bases). The material sequenced was CD4+ or CD8+ T cells sorted from blood, taken in a trial of the OX40 agonist ivuxolimab. The sequence was collected from an adult with an advanced solid tumor such as melanoma, head and neck, liver or kidney cancer. CDR3 region: CASRILGTPYNEQFF. CDR3 nucleotides: TGCGCCAGCAGAATACTCGGGACACCTTACAATGAGCAGTTCTTC.